What follows is one TCR beta chain and its context. The sample originates from a study of blood T cell repertoires in COVID-19. Whole-study context: From the United States, Italy and Spain came samples of acute and convalescent COVID-19. Sources were T cells, B-cell-depleted T cells, or PBMCs; the material itself was cDNA or gDNA.

In the original analysis: Reference gene primer amplification yielded estimated nucleated cell counts. The method was immunoSEQ multiplex PCR; TCRdb's version includes in-frame clones alone and lacks a portion of them. V, J and clone size derive from that table, while D and trimming were established from the DNA sequence. The sample has around 95,000 clones, about 80% seen once. The V gene end was trimmed by 6 bases and the J gene end by 2 bases; junction bases not matched to a gene: 8. This CDR3 comprises 15 residues. CDR1 and CDR2 (germline): LNHDA, SQIVND (reference sequence). Sequencing was performed on peripheral blood. The sequence was obtained from a woman in her seventies with acute or convalescent COVID-19. V and J are TRBV19 and TRBJ2-7; 9 bases align to TRBD1. The CDR3 sequence: CASSQDGTGTYEQYF. The CDR3 nucleotides are TGTGCCAGTAGCCAAGATGGGACAGGGACCTACGAGCAGTACTTC.